A single sample is the source of the 8 T cell receptor beta chains below, sequenced in a study of blood T cells in healthy people across ages. Using a J-beta primer mix together with a sample-barcoded 5' primer, a second PCR was run for roughly 7 to 12 cycles. TCRdb reanalysed the 5' RACE reads using MiXCR and keeps one entry per CDR3 protein. This table holds about 900,000 distinct CDR3 sequences, around 48% found once. The specimen was blood. All receptors come from a man between 25 and 39 years old in good health.

The chain joins TRBV10-3 to TRBJ1-1; D unresolved. The V and J ends lost 4 bases and 6 bases respectively, with 12 bases between them. The CDR3 length is 13 residues. The germline V gene encodes CDR1 ENHRY and CDR2 SYGVKD. CDR3 nucleotides: TGTGCCATCAGTGGGGTCCCTCCCGCTGAAGCTTTCTTT. It encodes CAISGVPPAEAFF.

CDR3: CASSLIGQLPDTQYF. The CDR3 bases are TGTGCCAGCAGCTTAATAGGACAATTGCCAGATACGCAGTATTTT. The chain combines TRBV7-3 with TRBJ2-3; D might be TRBD1 (5 bases). The CDR3 sequence is 15 residues long. V was clipped by 1 base and J by 4 bases, with 12 bases between them. The germline CDR1 and CDR2 sequences are SGHTA and FQGTGA.

The chain employs TRBV20-1 and TRBJ2-7; possibly TRBD1 for D (5 bases). The germline gives CDR1 DFQATT, CDR2 SNEGSKA (reference sequence). The CDR3 totals 15 residues. V lost 5 bases, J lost 2 bases, and 19 bases lay in between. CDR3 DNA sequence: TGCAGTGCTTCTCAACCCAGGGCGAATACCTACGAGCAGTACTTC. Translating gives CSASQPRANTYEQYF.

The V call is TRBV20-1, the J call TRBJ2-1; TRBD2 might be the D (6 bases). Per germline, CDR1 DFQATT and CDR2 SNEGSKA (reference sequence). The CDR3 extends over 15 amino acids. V lost 4 bases and J 0 bases, leaving 13 bases between the germline ends. The CDR3 region has the DNA TGCAGTGCTACCCGGGACTGGAGCTCCTACAATGAGCAGTTCTTC. It codes for CSATRDWSSYNEQFF.

The chain joins TRBV3-1 to TRBJ2-1, with TRBD1 as a possible D gene (6 bases). CDR1 and CDR2 (germline): LGHDT, YNNKEL (reference sequence). This CDR3 spans 15 amino acids. V gave up 1 base and J gave up 1 base, with 8 bases separating them. The CDR3 spells CASSQGGPSYNEQFF. The CDR3 DNA reads as TGTGCCAGCAGCCAAGGGGGGCCGTCCTACAATGAGCAGTTCTTC.

The table lists this clonotype with a count of one. J is TRBJ1-5 and V is TRBV12-3 or TRBV12-4; D is possibly TRBD1 (5 bases). The V end was cut by 7 bases, the J end by 3 bases, with 13 bases between. The CDR3 covers 14 residues. In DNA form, the CDR3 reads TGTGCCAGCACCACCTCCGGGACCAATCAGCCCCAGCATTTT. Protein product: CASTTSGTNQPQHF.

The rearrangement joins TRBV3-1 to TRBJ2-2; D ambiguous. V lost 5 bases and J 4 bases, leaving 11 bases between the germline ends. The CDR3 covers 14 residues. The germline V gene encodes CDR1 LGHDT and CDR2 YNNKEL (reference sequence). CDR3 sequence (DNA): TGTGCCAGCAGCGTCGGGCCCTCCACCGGGGAGCTGTTTTTT. It yields the protein CASSVGPSTGELFF.

This clonotype was counted a few times. The V call is TRBV2, the J call TRBJ2-3, with D hard to call. The CDR3 is 15 amino acids. CDR1 and CDR2 (germline): SNHLY, FYNNEI. Trimming stripped 6 bases from V and 2 bases from J, with 15 bases between. Written as DNA, the CDR3 is TGTGCCAGCAGATTTTTCGGCGGTATCACAGATACGCAGTATTTT. This translates into CASRFFGGITDTQYF.